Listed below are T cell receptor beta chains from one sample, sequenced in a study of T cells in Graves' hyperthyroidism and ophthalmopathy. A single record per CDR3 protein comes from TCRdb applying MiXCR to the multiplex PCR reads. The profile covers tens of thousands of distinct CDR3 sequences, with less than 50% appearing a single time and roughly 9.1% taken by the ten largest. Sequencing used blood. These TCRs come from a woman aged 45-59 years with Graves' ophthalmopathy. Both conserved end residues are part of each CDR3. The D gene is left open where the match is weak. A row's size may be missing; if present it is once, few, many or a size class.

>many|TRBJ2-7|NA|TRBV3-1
CASSQTSYEQYF
TGTGCCAGCAGCCAAACGTCGTACGAGCAGTACTTC
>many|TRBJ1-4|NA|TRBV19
CASSIATGTSTEKLFF
TGTGCCAGTAGTATAGCCACCGGGACGTCCACCGAAAAACTGTTTTTT
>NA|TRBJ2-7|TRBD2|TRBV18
CASSLGLAGGREEQYF
TGTGCCAGCTCACTAGGACTAGCGGGAGGGCGTGAAGAGCAGTACTTC
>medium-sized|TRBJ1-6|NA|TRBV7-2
CASSLRGQLNSPLHF
TGTGCCAGCAGCCTTAGAGGACAGCTTAATTCACCCCTCCACTTT
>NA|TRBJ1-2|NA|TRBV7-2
CASSLGAGTAIYGYTF
TGTGCCAGCAGCTTAGGGGCCGGGACCGCAATCTATGGCTACACCTTC
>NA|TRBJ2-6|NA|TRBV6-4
CASSFPDGAGMVSGANVLTF
TGTGCCAGCAGTTTTCCGGACGGGGCAGGGATGGTCTCTGGGGCCAACGTCCTGACTTTC
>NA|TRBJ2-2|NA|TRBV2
CASSFRTDAGELFF
TGTGCCAGCAGTTTCAGGACAGACGCCGGGGAGCTGTTTTTT
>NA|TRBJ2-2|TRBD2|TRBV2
CASRTTPPGGVGELFF
TGTGCCAGCAGAACGACTCCGCCGGGGGGGGTCGGGGAGCTGTTTTTT
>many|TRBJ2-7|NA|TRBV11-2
CASSLNSNSYEQYF
TGTGCCAGCAGCTTAAACAGTAACTCCTACGAGCAGTACTTC
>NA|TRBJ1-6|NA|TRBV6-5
CASVTQNNSPLHF
TGTGCCAGTGTTACCCAGAATAATTCACCCCTCCACTTT
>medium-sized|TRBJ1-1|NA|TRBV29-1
CSVDPNGRAAFF
TGCAGCGTTGATCCCAACGGCAGGGCGGCTTTCTTT
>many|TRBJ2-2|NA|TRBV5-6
CASSWRVGAPNTGELFF
TGTGCCAGCAGCTGGAGGGTCGGGGCCCCGAACACCGGGGAGCTGTTTTTT
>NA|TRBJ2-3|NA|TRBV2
CASTEGGGGQGTQYF
TGTGCCAGCACGGAGGGGGGGGGGGGCCAAGGTACGCAGTATTTT
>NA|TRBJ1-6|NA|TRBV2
CAGRESYNSPLHF
TGTGCCGGCAGGGAGTCCTATAATTCACCCCTCCACTTT
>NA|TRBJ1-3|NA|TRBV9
CASSVKGGDYGYTIYF
TGTGCCAGCAGCGTAAAGGGCGGGGACTATGGCTACACCATATATTTT
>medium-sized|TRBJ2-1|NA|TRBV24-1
CATRGALLVDEQFF
TGTGCCACCAGGGGAGCCCTCCTGGTGGATGAGCAGTTCTTC
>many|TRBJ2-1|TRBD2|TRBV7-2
CASSFWTSGRYEQFF
TGTGCCAGCAGCTTTTGGACTAGCGGGAGGTATGAGCAGTTCTTC
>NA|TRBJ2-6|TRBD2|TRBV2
CARARPGGSGANVLTF
TGTGCCAGAGCTAGACCGGGGGGCTCTGGGGCCAACGTCCTGACTTTC
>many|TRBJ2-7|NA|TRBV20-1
CSASEWGPSYEQYF
TGCAGTGCTAGCGAGTGGGGGCCTAGCTACGAGCAGTACTTC
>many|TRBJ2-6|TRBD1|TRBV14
CASSQGTGLEANVLTF
TGTGCCAGCAGCCAAGGGACAGGGTTGGAGGCCAACGTCCTGACTTTC
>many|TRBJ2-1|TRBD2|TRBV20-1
CSASGTSGPGEQFF
TGCAGTGCTAGCGGGACTAGCGGCCCGGGGGAGCAGTTCTTC
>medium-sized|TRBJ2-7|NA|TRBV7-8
CASSGMDFWQYF
TGTGCCAGCAGCGGGATGGACTTTTGGCAGTACTTC
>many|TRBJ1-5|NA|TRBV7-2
CASSSEIQPQHF
TGTGCCAGCAGCTCCGAGATTCAGCCCCAGCATTTT
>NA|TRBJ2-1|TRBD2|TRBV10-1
CASSPGLAPNSYNEQFF
TGCGCCAGCAGCCCGGGACTAGCGCCAAACTCCTACAATGAGCAGTTCTTC
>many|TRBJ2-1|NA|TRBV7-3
CASSLSGGETNEQFF
TGTGCCAGCAGCTTAAGTGGGGGTGAAACCAATGAGCAGTTCTTC
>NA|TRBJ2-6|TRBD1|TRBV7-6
CASSYSGGTGEVGSGANVLTF
TGTGCCAGCAGTTACTCGGGGGGGACAGGGGAAGTGGGCTCTGGGGCCAACGTCCTGACTTTC
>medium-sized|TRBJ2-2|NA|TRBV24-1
CATSEFATGELFF
TGTGCCACCAGTGAATTTGCAACCGGGGAGCTGTTTTTT
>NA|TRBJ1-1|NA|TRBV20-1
CSARGGSRDTEAFF
TGCAGTGCTAGGGGGGGTAGTAGGGACACTGAAGCTTTCTTT
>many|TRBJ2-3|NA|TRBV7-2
CASKRGSSTDTQYF
TGTGCCAGCAAGAGGGGATCAAGCACAGATACGCAGTATTTT
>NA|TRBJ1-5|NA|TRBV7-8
CASSPGSNQPQHF
TGTGCCAGCAGCCCGGGGAGCAATCAGCCCCAGCATTTT
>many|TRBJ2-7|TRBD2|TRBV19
CASSIWIAGGSYEQYF
TGTGCCAGTAGTATATGGATAGCGGGAGGATCCTACGAGCAGTACTTC
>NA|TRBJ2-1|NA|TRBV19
CASSSRDRGYNEQFF
TGTGCCAGTAGTTCCCGGGACCGGGGCTACAATGAGCAGTTCTTC
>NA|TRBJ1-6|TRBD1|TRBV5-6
CASSPYRDRWDPLHF
TGTGCCAGCAGCCCTTACCGGGACAGGTGGGATCCCCTCCACTTT
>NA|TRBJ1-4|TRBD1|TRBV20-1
CSAFPGQGRNERLFF
TGCAGTGCCTTTCCCGGACAGGGGCGTAATGAAAGACTGTTTTTT
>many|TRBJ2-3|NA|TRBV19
CASSIKGGPTDTQYF
TGTGCCAGTAGTATTAAGGGAGGCCCCACAGATACGCAGTATTTT
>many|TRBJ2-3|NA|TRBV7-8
CASSTPYRESGTDTQYF
TGTGCCAGCAGCACTCCTTACAGGGAATCGGGCACAGATACGCAGTATTTT
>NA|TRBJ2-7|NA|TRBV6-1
CASRLKTVSSYEQYF
TGTGCCAGCAGACTTAAGACGGTTAGCTCCTACGAGCAGTACTTC
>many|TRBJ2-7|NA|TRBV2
CASSSSTEDRITYEQYF
TGTGCCAGCAGTTCCTCGACAGAGGATCGTATCACCTACGAGCAGTACTTC
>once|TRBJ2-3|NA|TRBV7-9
CASSLQGTYTDTQYF
TGTGCCAGCAGCTTACAGGGGACCTACACAGATACGCAGTATTTT
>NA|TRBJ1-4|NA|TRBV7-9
CASSQGGAYGGEKLFF
TGTGCCAGCAGCCAAGGCGGCGCTTACGGAGGTGAAAAACTGTTTTTT
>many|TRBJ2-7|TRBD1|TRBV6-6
CASTSSRDSLYEQYF
TGTGCCAGCACCTCGTCCCGGGACAGTCTCTACGAGCAGTACTTC
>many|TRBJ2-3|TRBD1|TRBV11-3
CASSSGTATTDTQYF
TGTGCCAGCAGCTCCGGGACAGCAACGACAGATACGCAGTATTTT
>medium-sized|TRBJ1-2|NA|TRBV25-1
CASSESTGLLTRGYTF
TGTGCCAGCAGTGAATCGACGGGACTTCTAACACGCGGCTACACCTTC
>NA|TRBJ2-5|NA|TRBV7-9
CASSTEGYSQETQYF
TGTGCCAGCAGCACGGAGGGGTACAGCCAAGAGACCCAGTACTTC
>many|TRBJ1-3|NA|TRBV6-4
CASSDMGSGNTIYF
TGTGCCAGCAGTGATATGGGCTCGGGAAACACCATATATTTT
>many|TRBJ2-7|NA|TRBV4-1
CASSQDRGAPYEQYF
TGCGCCAGCAGCCAAGATCGGGGGGCCCCCTACGAGCAGTACTTC
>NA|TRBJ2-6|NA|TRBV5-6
CAVQSQEGGNTEAF
TGTGCTGTACAATCCCAGGAGGGTGGGAACACTGAAGCTTTC
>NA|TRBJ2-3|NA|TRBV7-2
CASSTSDGSIFTGTQYF
TGTGCCAGCAGCACGAGCGATGGTAGTATCTTCACAGGTACGCAGTATTTT
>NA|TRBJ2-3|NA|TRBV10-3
CAISYSDRATDTQYF
TGTGCCATCAGTTATTCGGACCGGGCCACAGATACGCAGTATTTT
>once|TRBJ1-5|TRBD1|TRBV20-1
CGAIGRTVRGQPQHF
TGCGGTGCCATCGGACGAACTGTCCGGGGACAGCCCCAGCATTTC
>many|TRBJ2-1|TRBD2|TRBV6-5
CASSPGLAYNEQFF
TGTGCCAGCAGCCCGGGACTAGCGTACAATGAGCAGTTCTTC
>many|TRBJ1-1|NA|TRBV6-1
CASSERENTEAFF
TGTGCCAGCAGTGAACGGGAGAACACTGAAGCTTTCTTT
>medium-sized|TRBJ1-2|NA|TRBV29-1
CSVMGPVGGSNYGYTF
TGCAGCGTAATGGGACCTGTGGGAGGATCTAACTATGGCTACACCTTC
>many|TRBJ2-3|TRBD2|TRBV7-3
CASSSSSGSTDTQYF
TGTGCCAGCAGCTCCTCTAGCGGTAGCACAGATACGCAGTATTTT
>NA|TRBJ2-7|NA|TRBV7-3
CASALDVGAADEQYF
TGTGCCAGCGCCCTGGATGTGGGGGCGGCCGACGAGCAGTACTTC
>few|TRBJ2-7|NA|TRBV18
CASSPEGRDREQYF
TGTGCCAGCTCACCAGAGGGCAGGGATCGCGAGCAGTACTTC
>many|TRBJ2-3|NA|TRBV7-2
CASSPPGSTQYF
TGTGCCAGCAGTCCCCCGGGAAGTACGCAGTATTTT